These T cell receptor beta chains were read from a single sample in a study of cytomegalovirus exposure and HLA in healthy donors. The repertoire was sequenced with immunoSEQ multiplex PCR; TCRdb's copy has only in-frame clones and lacks some. This table has more than 110,000 clones, around 9.7% appearing once. Sequencing used PBMCs. The receptors derive from a man aged 45 to 65 in good health and CMV-seronegative. The CDR3 runs from the conserved cysteine through the conserved F or W. A D gene is named only where the DNA matches it firmly. Clone size is stated in some rows and not others, as once, few, many or a class when expanded.

d_call	clone_size	v_call	j_call	cdr3_aa	cdr3_nt
TRBD1	.	TRBV29-1	TRBJ1-2	CSVEDQGAQNYGYTF	TGCAGCGTTGAAGATCAGGGGGCGCAGAACTATGGCTACACCTTC
TRBD1	few	TRBV6-1	TRBJ2-3	CASSEVLPGQTIAEWDTQYF	TGTGCCAGCAGTGAAGTACTCCCGGGACAGACGATTGCTGAGTGGGATACGCAGTATTTT
.	.	TRBV2	TRBJ2-3	CASRALTTEEDTQYF	TGTGCCAGCAGAGCCTTGACCACCGAGGAAGATACGCAGTATTTT
.	.	TRBV7-2	TRBJ1-1	CASSNRVEGLAAFF	TGTGCCAGCAGCAATAGGGTTGAGGGGCTAGCGGCTTTCTTT
.	few	TRBV28	TRBJ2-2	CASSKVRVTGELFF	TGTGCCAGCAGCAAGGTCAGGGTTACCGGGGAGCTGTTTTTT
TRBD1	.	TRBV6-5	TRBJ1-2	CASSYGRTGYGYTF	TGTGCCAGCAGTTACGGGAGGACAGGCTATGGCTACACCTTC
.	.	TRBV7-9	TRBJ2-5	CASSPRETQYF	TGTGCCAGCAGCCCCAGGGAGACCCAGTACTTC
.	.	TRBV5-1	TRBJ1-3	CASSRDLGGAGNTIYF	TGCGCCAGCAGCCGGGACTTGGGAGGAGCTGGAAACACCATATATTTT
TRBD1	.	TRBV6-5	TRBJ1-4	CASSSQGAKSEKLFF	TGTGCCAGCAGTTCACAGGGGGCAAAGAGTGAAAAACTGTTTTTT
.	.	TRBV27	TRBJ2-5	CASRARYSTGETQYF	TGTGCCAGCCGCGCGAGGTACTCAACGGGGGAGACCCAGTACTTC
.	few	TRBV19	TRBJ1-1	CASSMEPGNFPEAFF	TGTGCCAGTAGTATGGAGCCGGGGAATTTCCCTGAAGCTTTCTTT
.	.	TRBV9	TRBJ1-2	CASSLGDTANYGYTF	TGTGCCAGCAGCCTCGGGGACACCGCTAACTATGGCTACACCTTC
.	.	TRBV6-5	TRBJ2-1	CASIGGANEQFF	TGTGCCAGCATCGGGGGTGCCAATGAGCAGTTCTTC
.	.	TRBV19	TRBJ1-1	CASRDRMNTEAFF	TGTGCCAGCCGCGACAGGATGAACACTGAAGCTTTCTTT
TRBD2	.	TRBV28	TRBJ2-7	CASIASGSYYEQYF	TGTGCCAGCATCGCTAGCGGTTCTTACTACGAGCAGTACTTC
.	.	TRBV19	TRBJ2-3	CASSARLRSSTDTQYF	TGTGCCAGTAGTGCTCGACTCCGGTCGAGCACAGATACGCAGTATTTT